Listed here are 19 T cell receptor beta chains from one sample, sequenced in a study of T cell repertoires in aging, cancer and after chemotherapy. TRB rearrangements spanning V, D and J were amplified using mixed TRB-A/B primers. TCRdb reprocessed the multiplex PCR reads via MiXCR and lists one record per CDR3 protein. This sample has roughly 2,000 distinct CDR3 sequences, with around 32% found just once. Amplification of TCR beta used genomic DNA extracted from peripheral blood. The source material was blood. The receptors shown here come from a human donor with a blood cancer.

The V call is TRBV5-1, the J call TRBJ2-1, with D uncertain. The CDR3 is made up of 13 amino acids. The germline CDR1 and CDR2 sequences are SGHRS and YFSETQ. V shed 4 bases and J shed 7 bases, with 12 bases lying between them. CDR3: CASSPLARNEQFF. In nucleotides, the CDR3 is TGCGCCAGCAGCCCCTTAGCTCGGAATGAGCAGTTCTTC.

The CDR3 DNA is TGTGCCAGCTCGGACGGGACAGGGGCGGACTATGGCTACACCTTC. Amino acid sequence: CASSDGTGADYGYTF. The chain recombines TRBV18 with TRBJ1-2; TRBD1 agrees at 10 bases. The CDR3 extends over 15 amino acids. CDR1 is KGHSH, CDR2 LQKENI, per germline. J was trimmed by 3 bases and V by 6 bases; bases with no gene match: 7.

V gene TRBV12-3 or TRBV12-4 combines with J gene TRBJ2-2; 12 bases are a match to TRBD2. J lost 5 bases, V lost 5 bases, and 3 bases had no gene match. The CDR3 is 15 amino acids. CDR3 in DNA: TGTGCCAGCAGTCGGACTAGCGGGGAAACCGGGGAGCTGTTTTTT. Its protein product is CASSRTSGETGELFF.

In DNA form, the CDR3 reads TGTGCCAGCCTCTACAGGAACACCGGGGAGCTGTTTTTT. Residues: CASLYRNTGELFF. The chain joins TRBV12-3 or TRBV12-4 to TRBJ2-2; D ambiguous. V was trimmed by 8 bases and J by 1 base, leaving 8 bases between them. The CDR3 is 13 residues long.

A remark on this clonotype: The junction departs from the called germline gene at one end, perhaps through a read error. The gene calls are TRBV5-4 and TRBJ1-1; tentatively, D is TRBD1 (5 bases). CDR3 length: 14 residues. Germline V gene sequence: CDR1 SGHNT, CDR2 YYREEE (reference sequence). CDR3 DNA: TGTGCCAGCAGCTTGACGCGGGGGAACGCTGAAGCTTTCTTT. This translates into CASSLTRGNAEAFF.

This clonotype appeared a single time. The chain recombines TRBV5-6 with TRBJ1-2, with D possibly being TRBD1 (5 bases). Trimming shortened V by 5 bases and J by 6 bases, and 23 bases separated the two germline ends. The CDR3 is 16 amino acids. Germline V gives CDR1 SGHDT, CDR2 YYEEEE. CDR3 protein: CASRSSYRGIRDGYTF. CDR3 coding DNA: TGTGCCAGCAGATCTTCTTATAGGGGAATCAGGGATGGCTACACCTTC.

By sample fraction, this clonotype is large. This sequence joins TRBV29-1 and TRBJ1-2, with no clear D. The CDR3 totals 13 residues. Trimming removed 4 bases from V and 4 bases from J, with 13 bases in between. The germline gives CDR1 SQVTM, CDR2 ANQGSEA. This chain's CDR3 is CSVGGAETYGYTF. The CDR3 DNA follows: TGCAGCGTTGGGGGTGCGGAGACCTATGGCTACACCTTC.

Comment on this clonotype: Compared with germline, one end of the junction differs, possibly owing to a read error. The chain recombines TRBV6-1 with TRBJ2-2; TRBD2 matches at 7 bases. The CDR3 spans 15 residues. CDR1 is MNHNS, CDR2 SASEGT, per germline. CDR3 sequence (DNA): TGCGCCAGCAGTGTCGGGGGGACGAACACCGGGGAGCTGTTTTTT. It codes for CASSVGGTNTGELFF.

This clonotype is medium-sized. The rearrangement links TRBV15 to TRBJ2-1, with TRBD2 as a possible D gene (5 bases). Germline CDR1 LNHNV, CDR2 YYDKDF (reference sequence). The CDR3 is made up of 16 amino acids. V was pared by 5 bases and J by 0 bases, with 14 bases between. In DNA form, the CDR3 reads TGTGCCACCAGCGCAGCACTGGGGAGCTCCTACAATGAGCAGTTCTTC. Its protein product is CATSAALGSSYNEQFF.

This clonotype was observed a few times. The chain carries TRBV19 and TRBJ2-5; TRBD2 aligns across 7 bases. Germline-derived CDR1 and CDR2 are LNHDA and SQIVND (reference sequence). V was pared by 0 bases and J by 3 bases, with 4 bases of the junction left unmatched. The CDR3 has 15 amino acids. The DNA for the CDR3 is TGTGCCAGTAGTATAGATCTAGGACTAGAAGAGACCCAGTACTTC. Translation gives CASSIDLGLEETQYF.

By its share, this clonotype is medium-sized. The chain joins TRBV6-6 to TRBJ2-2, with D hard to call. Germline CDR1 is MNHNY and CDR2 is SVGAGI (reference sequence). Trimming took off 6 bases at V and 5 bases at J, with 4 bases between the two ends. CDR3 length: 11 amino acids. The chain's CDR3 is CASRTTGELFF. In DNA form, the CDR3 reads TGTGCCAGCAGAACTACCGGGGAGCTGTTTTTT.

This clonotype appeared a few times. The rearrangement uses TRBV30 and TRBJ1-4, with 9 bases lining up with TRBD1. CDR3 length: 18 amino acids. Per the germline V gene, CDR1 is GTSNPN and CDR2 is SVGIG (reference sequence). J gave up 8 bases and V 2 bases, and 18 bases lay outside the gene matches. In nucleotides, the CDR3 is TGTGCCTGGAGTATCGGACAGGGGTTTACCTCCAATAAGGAAAAACTGTTTTTT. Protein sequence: CAWSIGQGFTSNKEKLFF. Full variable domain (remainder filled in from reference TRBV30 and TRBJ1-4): SQTIHQWPATLVQPVGSPLSLECTVEGTSNPNLYWYRQAAGRGLQLLFYSVGIGQISSEVPQNLSASRPQDRQFILSSKKLLLSDSGFYLCAWSIGQGFTSNKEKLFFGSGTQLSVL.

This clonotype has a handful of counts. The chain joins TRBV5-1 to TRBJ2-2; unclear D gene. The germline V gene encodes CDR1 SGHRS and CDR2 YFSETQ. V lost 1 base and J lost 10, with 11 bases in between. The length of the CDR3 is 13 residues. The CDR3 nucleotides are TGCGCCAGCAGCTTGTCCAATCTGGTGGAGCTGTTTTTT. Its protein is CASSLSNLVELFF. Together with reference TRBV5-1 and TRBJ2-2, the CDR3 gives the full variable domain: KAGVTQTPRYLIKTRGQQVTLSCSPISGHRSVSWYQQTPGQGLQFLFEYFSETQRNKGNFPGRFSGRQFSNSRSEMNVSTLELGDSALYLCASSLSNLVELFFGEGSRLTVL.

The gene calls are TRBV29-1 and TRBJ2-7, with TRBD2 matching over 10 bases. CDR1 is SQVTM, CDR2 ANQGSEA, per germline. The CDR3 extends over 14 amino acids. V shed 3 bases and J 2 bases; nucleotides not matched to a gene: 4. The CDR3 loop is CSVDESGGAYEQYF. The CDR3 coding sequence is TGCAGCGTTGATGAGAGCGGGGGGGCCTACGAGCAGTACTTC.

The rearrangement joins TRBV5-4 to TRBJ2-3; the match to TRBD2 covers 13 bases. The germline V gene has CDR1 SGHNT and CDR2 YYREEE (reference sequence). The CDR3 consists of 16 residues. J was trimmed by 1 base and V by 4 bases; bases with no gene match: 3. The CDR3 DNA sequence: TGTGCCAGCAGCGACACTAGCGGGGGGGGCACAGATACGCAGTATTTT. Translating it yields CASSDTSGGGTDTQYF.

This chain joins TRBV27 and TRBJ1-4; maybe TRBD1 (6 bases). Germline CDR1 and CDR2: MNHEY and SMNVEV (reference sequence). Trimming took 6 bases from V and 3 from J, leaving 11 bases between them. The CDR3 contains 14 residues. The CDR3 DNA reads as TGTGCCAGCAGCACAGGGATGGCTAATGAAAAACTGTTTTTT. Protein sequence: CASSTGMANEKLFF.

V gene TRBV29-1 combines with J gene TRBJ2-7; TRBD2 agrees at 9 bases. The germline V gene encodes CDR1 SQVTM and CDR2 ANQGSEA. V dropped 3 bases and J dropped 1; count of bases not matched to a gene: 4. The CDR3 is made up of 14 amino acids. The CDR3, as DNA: TGCAGCGTTGATGAGAGCGGGGGGTCCTACGAGCAGTACTTC. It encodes CSVDESGGSYEQYF.

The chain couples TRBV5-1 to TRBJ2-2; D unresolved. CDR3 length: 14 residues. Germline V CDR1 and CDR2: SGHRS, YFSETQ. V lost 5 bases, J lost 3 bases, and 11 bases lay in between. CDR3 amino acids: CASSFQRDTGELFF. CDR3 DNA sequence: TGCGCCAGCAGTTTTCAGAGAGACACCGGGGAGCTGTTTTTT.

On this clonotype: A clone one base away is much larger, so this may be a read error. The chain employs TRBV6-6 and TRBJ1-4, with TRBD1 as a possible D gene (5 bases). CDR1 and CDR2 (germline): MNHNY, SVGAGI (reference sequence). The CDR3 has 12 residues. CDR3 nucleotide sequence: TGTGCCAGCAGTGATAGGGGTGTAGAACTGATTTTT. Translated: CASSDRGVELIF.